This record covers a single T cell receptor beta chain. The CDR3 runs 16 residues. V was trimmed by 0 bases and J by 2 bases, leaving 11 bases between them. Germline-derived CDR1 and CDR2 are MGHRA and YSYEKL. Profiled with immunoSEQ multiplex PCR; TCRdb holds only in-frame clones, not every one. The table shows under 25,000 clones, with around 96% occurring only once. This sample is part of a study of preoperative IRX-2 immunotherapy in early breast cancer. The treatment denotes: preoperative locoregional IRX-2 cytokine immunotherapy. The specimen comprised tumor tissue, sampled after IRX-2 immunotherapy. The V gene is TRBV4-1, the J gene TRBJ1-3; tentatively, D is TRBD1 (5 bases). The clonotype originates from a human donor with breast cancer. The CDR3 nucleotides read TGCGCCAGCAGCCAAGACCCAGGGAGCACTGGAAACACCATATATTTT. Its translation: CASSQDPGSTGNTIYF.